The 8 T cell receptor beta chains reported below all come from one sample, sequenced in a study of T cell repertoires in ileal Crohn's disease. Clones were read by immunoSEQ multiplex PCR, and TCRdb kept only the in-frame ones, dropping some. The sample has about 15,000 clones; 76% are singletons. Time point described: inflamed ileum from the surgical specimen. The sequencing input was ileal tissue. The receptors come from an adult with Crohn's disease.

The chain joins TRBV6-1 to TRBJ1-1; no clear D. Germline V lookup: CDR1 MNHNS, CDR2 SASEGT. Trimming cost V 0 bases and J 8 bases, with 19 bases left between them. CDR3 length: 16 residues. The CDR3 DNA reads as TGTGCCAGCAGTGAAGCGCTTCGGTGGCCGCCTGACGAAGCTTTCTTT. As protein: CASSEALRWPPDEAFF.

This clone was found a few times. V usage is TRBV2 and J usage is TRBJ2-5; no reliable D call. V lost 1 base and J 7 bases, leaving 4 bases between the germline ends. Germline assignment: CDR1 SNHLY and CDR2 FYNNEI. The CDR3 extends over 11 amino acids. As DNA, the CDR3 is TGTGCCAGCAGTGAAGAAGGGACCCAGTACTTC. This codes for CASSEEGTQYF. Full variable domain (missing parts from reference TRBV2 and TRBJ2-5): EPEVTQTPSHQVTQMGQEVILRCVPISNHLYFYWYRQILGQKVEFLVSFYNNEISEKSEIFDDQFSVERPDGSNFTLKIRSTKLEDSAMYFCASSEEGTQYFGPGTRLLVL.

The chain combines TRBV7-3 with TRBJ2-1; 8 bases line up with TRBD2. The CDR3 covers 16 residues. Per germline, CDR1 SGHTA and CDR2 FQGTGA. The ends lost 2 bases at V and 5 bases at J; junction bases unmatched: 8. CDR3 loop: CASSLLAGGLHNEQFF. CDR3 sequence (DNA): TGTGCCAGCAGCTTATTGGCGGGAGGCCTTCACAATGAGCAGTTCTTC.

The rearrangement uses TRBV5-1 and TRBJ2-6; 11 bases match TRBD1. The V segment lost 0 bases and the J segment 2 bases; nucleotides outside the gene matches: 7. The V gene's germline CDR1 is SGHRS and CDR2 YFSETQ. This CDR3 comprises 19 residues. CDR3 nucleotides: TGCGCCAGCAGCTTGGATTCGGACAGGGGGCGGCCTGGGGCCAACGTCCTGACTTTC. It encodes CASSLDSDRGRPGANVLTF.

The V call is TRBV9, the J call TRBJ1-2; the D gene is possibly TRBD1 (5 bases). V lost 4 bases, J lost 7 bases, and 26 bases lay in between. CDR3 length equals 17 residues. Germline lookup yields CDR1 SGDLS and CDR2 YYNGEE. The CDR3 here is CASSFTGLDIPSGGYTF. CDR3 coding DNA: TGTGCCAGCAGCTTCACAGGATTGGATATTCCTTCTGGTGGCTACACCTTC.

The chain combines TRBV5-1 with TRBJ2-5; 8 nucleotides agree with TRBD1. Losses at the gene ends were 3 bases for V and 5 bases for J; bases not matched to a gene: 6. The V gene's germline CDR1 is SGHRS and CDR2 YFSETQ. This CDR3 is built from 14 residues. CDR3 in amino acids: CASSWAGGGETQYF. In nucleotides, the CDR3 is TGCGCCAGCAGCTGGGCAGGGGGCGGCGAGACCCAGTACTTC.

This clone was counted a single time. CDR3 DNA: TGTGCCAGCAGCCGACAGGACCCGGGTACCGGGGAGCTGTTTTTT. This encodes CASSRQDPGTGELFF. V gene TRBV6-6 combines with J gene TRBJ2-2; weak D call: TRBD1 (6 bases). The CDR3 is 15 amino acids. The ends were cut back, 6 bases at V and 5 bases at J, with 16 bases in the middle. Looked up from germline, CDR1 is MNHNY and CDR2 is SVGAGI (reference sequence).

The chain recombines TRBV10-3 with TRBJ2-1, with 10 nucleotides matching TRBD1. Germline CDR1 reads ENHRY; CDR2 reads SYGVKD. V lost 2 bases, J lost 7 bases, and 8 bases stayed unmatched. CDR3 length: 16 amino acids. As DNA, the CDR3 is TGTGCCATCAGTGAGAGGACAGGGGGGACGGAAAATGAGCAGTTCTTC. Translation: CAISERTGGTENEQFF.